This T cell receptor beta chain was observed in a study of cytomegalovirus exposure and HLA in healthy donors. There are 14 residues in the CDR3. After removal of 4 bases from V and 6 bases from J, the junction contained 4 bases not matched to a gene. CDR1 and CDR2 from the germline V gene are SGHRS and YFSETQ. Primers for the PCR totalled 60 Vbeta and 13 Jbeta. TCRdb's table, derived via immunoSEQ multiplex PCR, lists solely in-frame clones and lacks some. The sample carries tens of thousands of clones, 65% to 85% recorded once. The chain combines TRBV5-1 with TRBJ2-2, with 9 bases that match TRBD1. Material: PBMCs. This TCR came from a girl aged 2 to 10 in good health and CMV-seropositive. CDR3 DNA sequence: TGCGCCAGCAGCGTACGGACAGGGGCCGGGGAGCTGTTTTTT. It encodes CASSVRTGAGELFF.